The clone carrying this T cell receptor (beta chain) was counted many times. Its antigen is currently unknown. This CDR3 spans 13 amino acids. The germline V gene encodes CDR1 LGHNA and CDR2 YNFKEQ. Trimming took 8 bases from V and 4 from J, leaving 12 bases between them. Axillary draining lymph nodes of breast cancer patients supplied the node samples. The data stem from a study of breast tumors, draining lymph nodes, adjacent tissues. Study findings and constraints: Tumors had less TCR diversity than lymph nodes, more than nontumor tissue. Luminal-like breast cancer showed significantly higher tumor–nontumor repertoire similarity than basal-like. That most tumor T cells come from lymph nodes remained unproven. Findings are consistent with lymph node origin and intratumoral expansion of most tumor T cells.

TCRdb ran MiXCR on the multiplex PCR reads and lists one entry per CDR3 protein. The data hold about 180,000 distinct CDR3 sequences, with 30% to 35% observed a single time. This TCR was sampled from a female donor with breast cancer. Some clones in this sample may be carry-over from other donors' samples. Sequencing used axillary lymph node tissue. V usage is TRBV4-2 and J usage is TRBJ2-1, with a weak D call TRBD2 (5 bases). This CDR3 reads CASQAETYNEQFF. The CDR3 coding sequence is TGTGCCAGCCAAGCGGAAACTTACAATGAGCAGTTCTTC.